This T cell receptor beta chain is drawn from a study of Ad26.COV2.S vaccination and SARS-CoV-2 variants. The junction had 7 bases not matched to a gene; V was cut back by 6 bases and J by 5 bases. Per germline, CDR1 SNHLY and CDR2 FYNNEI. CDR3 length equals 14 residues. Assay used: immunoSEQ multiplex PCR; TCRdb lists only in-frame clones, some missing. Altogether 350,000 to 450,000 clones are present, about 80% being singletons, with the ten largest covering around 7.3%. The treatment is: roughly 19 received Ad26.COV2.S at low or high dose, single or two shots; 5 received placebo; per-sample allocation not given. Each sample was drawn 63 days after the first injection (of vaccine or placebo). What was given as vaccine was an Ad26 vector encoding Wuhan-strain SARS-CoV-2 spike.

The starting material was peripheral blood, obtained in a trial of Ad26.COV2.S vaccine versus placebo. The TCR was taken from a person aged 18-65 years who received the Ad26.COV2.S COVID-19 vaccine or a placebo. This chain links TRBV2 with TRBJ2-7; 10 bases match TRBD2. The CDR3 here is CASSLIAGGNEQYF. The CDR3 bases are TGTGCCAGCAGCCTCATAGCGGGGGGCAACGAGCAGTACTTC.